These 28 T cell receptor beta chains originate from one sample sequenced in a study of response to subunit inactivated influenza vaccine. TCRdb processed the RT-PCR reads anew with MiXCR; each CDR3 protein has one entry. The sample lists approximately 230,000 distinct CDR3 sequences; about 12% were seen once. Sequenced material: non-naive T cells sorted from PBMCs, taken 14 to 15 days before vaccination. The receptor set was obtained from a man between 50 and 59 years old who received an inactivated influenza vaccine.

The V and J genes are TRBV7-8 and TRBJ2-1; 7 nucleotides align to TRBD2. Germline assignment: CDR1 SGHVS and CDR2 FQNEAQ. The CDR3 sequence is 15 residues long. With 2 bases clipped from V and 4 bases from J, the junction kept 5 bases outside the gene matches. CDR3 sequence: CASSLTGGQYNEQFF. For the CDR3, the DNA is TGTGCCAGCAGCTTAACGGGAGGTCAATACAATGAGCAGTTCTTC.

This rearrangement joins TRBV15 to TRBJ1-6, with D unresolved. The germline V and J ends were trimmed by 0 bases and 7 bases, with 10 bases remaining between them. The germline V gene has CDR1 LNHNV and CDR2 YYDKDF (reference sequence). This CDR3 has 15 amino acids. The CDR3 protein is CATSRDPKGNSPLHF. The CDR3 nucleotides are TGTGCCACCAGCAGAGACCCCAAGGGCAATTCACCCCTCCACTTT.

The chain links TRBV6-1 to TRBJ2-2, with 8 bases that match TRBD1. Germline values: CDR1 MNHNS, CDR2 SASEGT. Germline trimming cut 2 bases from V and 4 bases from J; bases unmatched to any gene: 6. The CDR3 runs 16 residues. DNA for the CDR3: TGTGCCAGCAGTGAAATTGGACAGGGTCGCACCGGGGAGCTGTTTTTT. Translating it yields CASSEIGQGRTGELFF.

There are a few counts of this clonotype. J is TRBJ2-7 and V is TRBV20-1, with 8 bases matching TRBD2. Looked up from germline, CDR1 is DFQATT and CDR2 is SNEGSKA (reference sequence). The CDR3 length is 14 residues. V lost 5 bases to trimming and J lost 1 base; unmatched junction nucleotides: 7. In DNA form, the CDR3 reads TGCAGTGCTCCTCGGGAGGGAGGGTCCTACGAGCAGTACTTC. Its translation: CSAPREGGSYEQYF.

This clonotype was counted at least ten times. The rearrangement links TRBV25-1 to TRBJ2-1; D possibly corresponds to TRBD1 (5 bases). Trimming stripped 6 bases from V and 8 bases from J, with 14 bases between. The germline CDR1 and CDR2 sequences are MGHDK and SYGVNS. The CDR3 has 13 amino acids. CDR3 residues: CASRMQGSHEQFF. In nucleotides, the CDR3 is TGTGCCAGCAGAATGCAGGGTTCCCATGAGCAGTTCTTC.

This clonotype was found a few times. V usage is TRBV6-5 and J usage is TRBJ2-3, with TRBD2 matching 8 bases. Germline values: CDR1 MNHEY, CDR2 SVGAGI. Germline trimming cut 2 bases from V and 6 bases from J; bases unmatched to any gene: 19. The CDR3 runs 19 residues. The CDR3 DNA reads TGTGCCAGCAGTTACGGCGGGGGAGGCAGCGGGAGTAGCTCGGATACGCAGTATTTT. Translation gives CASSYGGGGSGSSSDTQYF.

The rearrangement uses TRBV11-2 and TRBJ2-3; D might be TRBD1 or TRBD2, each matching 5 bases. Germline CDR1 SGHAT, CDR2 FQNNGV. V was trimmed by 5 bases and J by 1 base, leaving 13 bases between them. This CDR3 is 15 amino acids long. The CDR3 loop is CASSPPGQGTDTQYF. Written as DNA, the CDR3 is TGTGCCAGCAGCCCCCCGGGGCAAGGCACAGATACGCAGTATTTT.

The rearrangement uses TRBV4-1 and TRBJ2-7; D may be TRBD1 (6 bases). V shed 2 bases and J shed 0 bases, with 11 bases lying between them. The V gene's germline CDR1 is MGHRA and CDR2 YSYEKL. This CDR3 region has 15 residues. The CDR3 reads CASSQRTESSYEQYF. The CDR3 region has the DNA TGCGCCAGCAGCCAAAGGACAGAGAGCTCCTACGAGCAGTACTTC.

This clonotype has just a few counts. V is TRBV7-8 and J is TRBJ2-1; weak D call: TRBD2 (6 bases). The CDR3 spans 15 residues. CDR1 SGHVS and CDR2 FQNEAQ come from the germline V gene. The V and J ends lost 0 bases and 7 bases respectively, with 13 bases between them. This chain's CDR3 is CASSLAGGNWNEQFF. DNA for the CDR3: TGTGCCAGCAGCTTAGCGGGCGGGAACTGGAATGAGCAGTTCTTC.

This chain links TRBV5-6 with TRBJ2-1, with D perhaps matching TRBD1 or TRBD2 (5 bases each). The CDR3 extends over 16 amino acids. CDR1 and CDR2 from the germline V gene are SGHDT and YYEEEE. Deletions cut 2 bases from V and 8 bases from J, with 20 bases between. This CDR3 is CASSFPLGRDEDEQFF. As DNA, the CDR3 is TGTGCCAGCAGCTTTCCCCTCGGACGGGACGAGGATGAGCAGTTCTTC.

The rearrangement joins TRBV5-1 to TRBJ2-7; 8 nucleotides line up with TRBD1. J gave up 5 bases and V 3 bases, and 7 bases lay outside the gene matches. From germline, CDR1 is SGHRS and CDR2 YFSETQ. CDR3 length: 14 amino acids. CDR3 amino acids: CASSWTGIGNEQYF. In DNA form, the CDR3 reads TGCGCCAGCAGCTGGACAGGGATCGGCAACGAGCAGTACTTC.

The gene calls are TRBV18 and TRBJ1-1; the match to TRBD1 covers 9 bases. V gave up 3 bases and J gave up 1 base; unmatched junction bases: 3. CDR3 length equals 15 residues. Germline lookup yields CDR1 KGHSH and CDR2 LQKENI. CDR3: CASSPGTGTNTEAFF. CDR3 bases: TGTGCCAGCTCACCCGGGACAGGGACGAACACTGAAGCTTTCTTT.

The table lists this clonotype with a few counts. The rearrangement joins TRBV15 to TRBJ1-1; D remains unclear. Germline values: CDR1 LNHNV, CDR2 YYDKDF (reference sequence). V was shortened by 1 base and J by 0 bases, with 12 bases between the two germline ends. The CDR3 sequence is 16 residues long. The CDR3 region is CATSRVGSRMNTEAFF. DNA for the CDR3: TGTGCCACCAGCAGAGTGGGGAGCCGAATGAACACTGAAGCTTTCTTT.

This clonotype was counted between two and nine times. The chain couples TRBV18 to TRBJ2-1; 8 positions agree with TRBD1. With V trimmed by 2 bases and J by 7 bases, 16 bases remained unmatched. The CDR3 is 18 residues long. In germline, CDR1 is KGHSH, CDR2 LQKENI. The DNA for the CDR3 is TGTGCCAGCTCACCAACTTCCCCAGGGGGCCTAAGTCGGAATGAGCAGTTCTTC. It is translated as CASSPTSPGGLSRNEQFF.

This clonotype was picked up many times. The chain carries TRBV7-9 and TRBJ2-7; 9 bases agree with TRBD2. The CDR3 length is 14 residues. From germline, CDR1 is SEHNR and CDR2 FQNEAQ (reference sequence). With V trimmed by 3 bases and J by 5 bases, 5 bases remained unmatched. The CDR3, as DNA: TGTGCCAGCAGCTTTAGCGGGAGTAGCGACGAGCAGTACTTC. Translation: CASSFSGSSDEQYF.

This clonotype was picked up many times. The rearrangement joins TRBV27 to TRBJ2-2; TRBD2 agrees at 11 bases. V was clipped by 2 bases and J by 3 bases; unmatched bases: 5. CDR1 MNHEY and CDR2 SMNVEV come from the germline V gene (reference sequence). The CDR3 has 17 residues. In DNA, the CDR3 is TGTGCCAGCAGTTTAGCTACTAGCGGGAGCTACACCGGGGAGCTGTTTTTT. This codes for CASSLATSGSYTGELFF.

This clonotype was seen a handful of times. The rearrangement links TRBV4-1 to TRBJ2-1; no reliable D call. V gave up 0 bases and J gave up 2 bases, with 8 bases separating them. Germline V CDR1 and CDR2: MGHRA, YSYEKL. There are 15 residues in the CDR3. For the CDR3, the DNA is TGCGCCAGCAGCCAAGAGCCAGAAGCCTACAATGAGCAGTTCTTC. It codes for CASSQEPEAYNEQFF.

This clonotype has just a few counts. The chain has TRBV29-1 and TRBJ2-6; D uncertain. The CDR3 sequence is 13 residues long. V lost 3 bases, J lost 0 bases, and 3 bases lay in between. Per germline, CDR1 SQVTM and CDR2 ANQGSEA. The CDR3 coding sequence is TGCAGCGTTGACATCTCTGGGGCCAACGTCCTGACTTTC. Translation: CSVDISGANVLTF.

This clonotype was detected a few times. This chain connects TRBV21-1 to TRBJ2-1; the listed D gene, TRBD2, was not tested against the DNA. TRBV21-1 is assigned pseudogene status. The CDR3 is 16 amino acids. Here the CDR3 reads CASSKRLAGTFNEQFF. The CDR3 nucleotides are TGTGCCAGCAGCAAAAGACTAGCCGGAACCTTCAATGAGCAGTTCTTC.

In this sample, this clonotype turned up many times. The chain is built from TRBV5-1 and TRBJ2-3, with D perhaps matching TRBD1 (5 bases). Trimming shortened V by 4 bases and J by 0 bases, and 12 bases separated the two germline ends. Germline V lookup: CDR1 SGHRS, CDR2 YFSETQ. This CDR3 has 15 amino acids. CDR3 sequence reads: CASSPSAGSTDTQYF. DNA for the CDR3: TGCGCCAGCAGCCCGTCGGCAGGGAGCACAGATACGCAGTATTTT.

This clonotype was observed a handful of times. This chain links TRBV20-1 with TRBJ1-5; TRBD1 might be the D (6 bases). This CDR3 is 14 amino acids long. V was cut by 6 bases and J by 3 bases, with 15 bases left in between. Germline CDR1 reads DFQATT; CDR2 reads SNEGSKA (reference sequence). The CDR3 spells CSATGAGDNQPQHF. The DNA for the CDR3 is TGCAGTGCCACGGGGGCAGGGGACAATCAGCCCCAGCATTTT.

This clonotype showed up just a few times. The chain uses TRBV5-1 and TRBJ2-2; D might be TRBD1 (6 bases). CDR3 size: 15 residues. V shed 2 bases and J shed 3 bases, with 11 bases lying between them. CDR1 is SGHRS and CDR2 is YFSETQ in the germline V gene. The CDR3 region is CASSFRQGYTGELFF. The CDR3 coding sequence is TGCGCCAGCAGCTTCAGGCAGGGGTACACCGGGGAGCTGTTTTTT.

This clonotype was observed a handful of times. The chain links TRBV6-5 to TRBJ2-6; no definite D call. Per germline, CDR1 MNHEY and CDR2 SVGAGI. This CDR3 is built from 17 residues. V shed 2 bases and J shed 4 bases, with 15 bases lying between them. This CDR3 is CASSYTEAVPGANVLTF. The CDR3 DNA reads TGTGCCAGCAGTTACACTGAGGCGGTTCCAGGGGCCAACGTCCTGACTTTC.

The chain combines TRBV4-3 with TRBJ2-3; D unresolved. Germline values: CDR1 LGHNA, CDR2 YSLEER. V was clipped by 0 bases and J by 1 base, with 8 bases between them. This CDR3 spans 15 amino acids. CDR3 in DNA: TGCGCCAGCAGCCAAGAAGCCCATGGCACAGATACGCAGTATTTT. Translating gives CASSQEAHGTDTQYF.

This clonotype has only a few counts. This rearrangement joins TRBV4-2 to TRBJ2-1; 11 bases agree with TRBD2. V was clipped by 1 base and J by 7 bases; unmatched bases: 6. CDR3 length: 16 residues. Germline loops: CDR1 LGHNA, CDR2 YNFKEQ. The DNA for the CDR3 is TGTGCCAGCAGCCAAGTGTCCCTAGCGGGAGGAAATGAGCAGTTCTTC. Its translation: CASSQVSLAGGNEQFF.

There are a few counts of this clonotype. The chain is built from TRBV24-1 and TRBJ2-3, with 10 positions matching TRBD1. The CDR3 is 14 residues long. V lost 10 bases to trimming and J lost 5 bases; unmatched junction nucleotides: 8. Germline lookup yields CDR1 KGHDR and CDR2 SFDVKD. CDR3 sequence reads: CATRDRGAVDTQYF. As DNA, the CDR3 is TGTGCCACAAGGGACAGGGGCGCAGTAGATACGCAGTATTTT.

This clonotype was found a few times. The chain is built from TRBV7-3 and TRBJ2-2; TRBD2 aligns across 8 bases. Germline CDR1 is SGHTA and CDR2 is FQGTGA. The CDR3 runs 18 residues. Unmatched junction bases numbered 12, after V lost 2 bases and J lost 4 bases. The CDR3 bases are TGTGCCAGCAGCTTAGGGCCCACTAGCGGCGGACTCACCGGGGAGCTGTTTTTT. Its protein product is CASSLGPTSGGLTGELFF.

This clonotype was recorded many times. The gene calls are TRBV9 and TRBJ2-1; 12 positions agree with TRBD2. CDR3 size: 16 residues. Losses at the gene ends were 3 bases for V and 4 bases for J; bases not matched to a gene: 5. Germline lookup yields CDR1 SGDLS and CDR2 YYNGEE. CDR3 nucleotide sequence: TGTGCCAGCAGCGGTGCTAGCGGGAGGGGATACAATGAGCAGTTCTTC. Translating it yields CASSGASGRGYNEQFF.